The 14 T cell receptor beta chains below were found in one sample sequenced in a study of human T cells and chemical hapten exposure. Time point given: patch test 1, 2 weeks after DPC sensitization. The treatment here: therapeutic diphenylcyclopropenone sensitization with weekly scalp DPC. TCRdb fed the RACE reads into MiXCR, producing one record per CDR3 protein. The profile covers roughly 45,000 distinct CDR3 sequences, with around 9% appearing a single time and roughly 4.1% taken by the ten largest. Specimen: whole blood, collected in connection with sensitization to the hapten diphenylcyclopropenone (DPC). These receptors were obtained from a woman between 50 and 59 years old with alopecia areata. Some clones in this sample may be carry-over from other donors' samples.

This clonotype was seen many times. The CDR3 spells CASSQETSGRGQYF. The CDR3 nucleotides read TGCGCCAGCAGCCAAGAGACTAGCGGGAGGGGGCAGTATTTT. The chain combines TRBV4-3 with TRBJ2-3; 14 bases align to TRBD2. This CDR3 spans 14 amino acids. With V trimmed by 0 bases and J by 11 bases, 1 base remained unmatched. The germline V gene encodes CDR1 LGHNA and CDR2 YSLEER.

There are many counts of this clonotype. CDR3 residues: CSARVAGGRDNEQFF. The CDR3 bases are TGCAGTGCTAGAGTTGCGGGAGGGAGAGACAATGAGCAGTTCTTC. The chain has TRBV20-1 and TRBJ2-1; 9 nucleotides align to TRBD2. The CDR3 consists of 15 residues. Trimming took 1 base from V and 5 from J; bases not matched to a gene: 6. Looked up from germline, CDR1 is DFQATT and CDR2 is SNEGSKA (reference sequence).

The rearrangement uses TRBV18 and TRBJ1-1; D may be TRBD1 (6 bases). The CDR3 contains 15 residues. Per the germline V gene, CDR1 is KGHSH and CDR2 is LQKENI. Trimming removed 3 bases from V and 0 bases from J, with 11 bases in between. For the CDR3, the DNA is TGTGCCAGCTCACCCGAGACAGGAATGAACACTGAAGCTTTCTTT. Translated, it gives CASSPETGMNTEAFF.

This clonotype was counted many times. The rearrangement uses TRBV20-1 and TRBJ2-1; TRBD2 matches at 10 bases. Germline loops: CDR1 DFQATT, CDR2 SNEGSKA (reference sequence). The CDR3 totals 16 residues. The ends lost 3 bases at V and 5 bases at J; junction bases unmatched: 10. The CDR3 nucleotides read TGCAGTGCTAGCGATCCGGGACTAGCGTACCACAATGAGCAGTTCTTC. Residues: CSASDPGLAYHNEQFF.

This clonotype was detected many times. This sequence joins TRBV11-2 and TRBJ2-1; 12 nucleotides line up with TRBD2. V lost 3 bases and J lost 6; bases outside the gene matches: 0. This CDR3 is built from 14 residues. Looked up from germline, CDR1 is SGHAT and CDR2 is FQNNGV. CDR3 amino acids: CASSLTSGSNEQFF. CDR3 DNA: TGTGCCAGCAGCTTGACTAGCGGGAGCAATGAGCAGTTCTTC.

This clonotype was detected ten times or more. The V gene is TRBV6-6, the J gene TRBJ1-5; a possible D gene is TRBD1 (6 bases). CDR1 MNHNY and CDR2 SVGAGI come from the germline V gene (reference sequence). The V end lost 11 bases, the J end lost 0 bases, and 14 bases lay between the germline ends. The CDR3 runs to 14 residues. The DNA for the CDR3 is TGTGCCGCACAGGGTGAACATAGCAATCAGCCCCAGCATTTT. It encodes CAAQGEHSNQPQHF.

This clonotype was seen at least ten times. This chain uses TRBV7-2 with TRBJ2-4; D gene ambiguous. CDR3 length equals 16 residues. Germline-derived CDR1 and CDR2 are SGHTA and FQGNSA. V gave up 1 base and J gave up 0 bases, with 10 bases separating them. Here the CDR3 reads CASSLGVGVAKNIQYF. Written as DNA, the CDR3 is TGTGCCAGCAGCTTAGGAGTTGGAGTAGCCAAAAACATTCAGTACTTC.

CDR3 region: CASSPLSASGYTF. CDR3 nucleotide sequence: TGTGCCAGCAGCCCCTTATCCGCGTCTGGCTACACCTTC. This sequence joins TRBV7-9 and TRBJ1-2; D is unclear. Per germline, CDR1 SEHNR and CDR2 FQNEAQ (reference sequence). The CDR3 spans 13 residues. Between the trimmed V and J ends, which lost 5 bases and 7 bases, there was a span of 14 bases. Drawing the rest from reference TRBV7-9 and TRBJ1-2, the complete variable domain is DTGVSQNPRHKITKRGQNVTFRCDPISEHNRLYWYRQTLGQGPEFLTYFQNEAQLEKSRLLSDRFSAERPKGSFSTLEIQRTEQGDSAMYLCASSPLSASGYTFGSGTRLTVV.

Ten or more counts support this clonotype. The chain joins TRBV12-3 or TRBV12-4 to TRBJ1-4; possible D gene TRBD1, 5 bases. The CDR3 sequence is 15 residues long. Between the trimmed V and J ends, which lost 5 bases and 0 bases, there was a span of 10 bases. The CDR3 DNA sequence: TGTGCCAGCAGTACTGGACAAGCAACTAATGAAAAACTGTTTTTT. Translating it yields CASSTGQATNEKLFF.

This clonotype was counted between two and nine times. V is TRBV29-1 and J is TRBJ1-1; D not resolved. The CDR3 extends over 12 amino acids. Deletions cut 3 bases from V and 2 bases from J, with 7 bases between. CDR1 and CDR2 from the germline V gene are SQVTM and ANQGSEA. Written as DNA, the CDR3 is TGCAGCGTTGATAAGGGAAACACTGAAGCTTTCTTT. Translating gives CSVDKGNTEAFF. Full variable domain (rest looked up from reference TRBV29-1 and TRBJ1-1): SAVISQKPSRDICQRGTSLTIQCQVDSQVTMMFWYRQQPGQSLTLIATANQGSEATYESGFVIDKFPISRPNLTFSTLTVSNMSPEDSSIYLCSVDKGNTEAFFGQGTRLTVV.

V usage is TRBV28 and J usage is TRBJ2-7, with TRBD1 matching over 12 bases. CDR1 MDHEN and CDR2 SYDVKM come from the germline V gene. CDR3 length: 15 residues. J lost 4 bases, V lost 4 bases, and 5 bases had no gene match. In nucleotides, the CDR3 is TGTGCCAGCAGTTCCGCGGGACAGGGGGCTTACGAGCAGTACTTC. This translates into CASSSAGQGAYEQYF. The whole variable domain, remainder taken from reference TRBV28 and TRBJ2-7, is DVKVTQSSRYLVKRTGEKVFLECVQDMDHENMFWYRQDPGLGLRLIYFSYDVKMKEKGDIPEGYSVSREKKERFSLILESASTNQTSMYLCASSSAGQGAYEQYFGPGTRLTVT.

Ten or more counts support this clonotype. The V gene is TRBV29-1, the J gene TRBJ1-5, with 11 bases fitting TRBD1. Germline values: CDR1 SQVTM, CDR2 ANQGSEA. Trimming removed 7 bases from V and 2 bases from J; junction bases left unmatched: 1. The CDR3 spans 13 residues. The CDR3 region has the DNA TGCAGCGGGGGACAGGGGGGCAATCAGCCCCAGCATTTT. Translation gives CSGGQGGNQPQHF.

In the case of this clonotype: A read error is possible here, since a much larger clone lies one base away. The rearrangement links TRBV11-2 to TRBJ2-6; no reliable D call. Germline CDR1 is SGHAT and CDR2 is FQNNGV. There are 12 residues in the CDR3. For the CDR3, the DNA is TGTGCCAGCAGCTTAGTTACCAACATCCTGACTTTC. The encoded protein is CASSLVTNILTF.

This clonotype has at least ten counts. The chain carries TRBV11-2 and TRBJ2-1, with TRBD2 identical over 13 bases. CDR1 is SGHAT and CDR2 is FQNNGV in the germline V gene. The length of the CDR3 is 16 residues. The V and J ends lost 5 bases and 7 bases, in that order; junction bases with no gene match: 8. CDR3 DNA sequence: TGTGCCAGCAGCCCTAAACTAGCGGGAGGGTTGAATGAGCAGTTCTTC. This encodes CASSPKLAGGLNEQFF.